This T cell receptor (beta chain) was sequenced in a study of control samples from healthy donors and cancer patients. TCRdb keeps only in-frame clones here, not all; method: immunoSEQ multiplex PCR. The data hold 150,000 to 200,000 clones, with 90% observed a single time. The CDR3 loop spans 11 amino acids. V shed 10 bases and J shed 4 bases, with 11 bases lying between them. In germline, CDR1 is SGHTA, CDR2 FQGNSA. Specimen: blood. The chain carries TRBV7-2 and TRBJ2-7; weak D call: TRBD2 (5 bases). The TCR originated in a woman aged 50 to 65 in good health. The CDR3 coding sequence is TGTGCCATCCGTGAGGGTTACGAGCAGTACTTC. Protein: CAIREGYEQYF.